These 18 T cell receptor beta chains share one sample of origin, sequenced in a study of immune heterogeneity within non-small cell lung tumors. Bulk tumor genomic DNA, roughly 600 ng per sample, was used as template. Multiple widely separated biopsies were taken from each primary tumor at surgery. Patients with untreated, newly diagnosed non-small cell lung cancer underwent curative surgery. With 32 V and 13 J primers, multiplex PCR amplified the TCR beta CDR3. TCRdb re-called the multiplex PCR reads with MiXCR, one entry per CDR3 protein. Of some 15,000 distinct CDR3 sequences in the sample, 25% to 35% were seen once. The sample was lung tumor tissue. These receptors were taken from a woman in her 50s with non-small cell lung cancer.

By its share, this clonotype is medium-sized. J is TRBJ2-7 and V is TRBV30, with 8 bases fitting TRBD2. From germline, CDR1 is GTSNPN and CDR2 SVGIG (reference sequence). The J segment lost 1 base and the V segment lost 2 bases, leaving 10 bases of the junction unmatched. There are 16 residues in the CDR3. CDR3 coding DNA: TGTGCCTGGAGTTTGGCTAGCGGGTTTTCATCCTACGAGCAGTACTTC. Its translation: CAWSLASGFSSYEQYF.

This clonotype is medium-sized within its sample. The chain is built from TRBV27 and TRBJ2-2; D is undetermined. Germline V lookup: CDR1 MNHEY, CDR2 SMNVEV (reference sequence). The CDR3 is 16 residues long. The V end lost 5 bases, the J end lost 3 bases, and 16 bases lay between the germline ends. This chain's CDR3 is CASSPPGSQHTGELFF. As DNA, the CDR3 is TGTGCCAGCAGTCCCCCGGGCAGTCAGCACACCGGGGAGCTGTTTTTT.

The V call is TRBV20-1, the J call TRBJ2-6, with TRBD1 as a possible D gene (6 bases). The CDR3 contains 16 residues. V was shortened by 3 bases and J by 0 bases, with 12 bases between the two germline ends. Germline loops: CDR1 DFQATT, CDR2 SNEGSKA (reference sequence). The CDR3 sequence: CSASAGTSSGANVLTF. Written as DNA, the CDR3 is TGCAGTGCTAGTGCCGGGACAAGCTCTGGGGCCAACGTCCTGACTTTC.

This clonotype has more than one count but fewer than ten. The chain carries TRBV27 and TRBJ2-3, with 11 bases identical to TRBD2. V gave up 1 base and J gave up 3 bases; unmatched junction bases: 6. CDR1 and CDR2 (germline): MNHEY, SMNVEV (reference sequence). The CDR3 is 17 residues long. The CDR3 protein is CASSLWIAGGLTDTQYF. The CDR3 DNA reads as TGTGCCAGCAGTTTATGGATAGCGGGGGGGTTGACAGATACGCAGTATTTT.

V is TRBV6-5 and J is TRBJ2-7; D not certain. Germline V CDR1 and CDR2: MNHEY, SVGAGI. V was trimmed by 3 bases and J by 3 bases, leaving 12 bases between them. CDR3 length: 14 residues. The CDR3 loop is CASSYPGMYYEQYF. The CDR3 nucleotides read TGTGCCAGCAGTTATCCTGGAATGTACTACGAGCAGTACTTC.

This clonotype was counted only a few times. Here the CDR3 omits its conserved ending phenylalanine or tryptophan, so a read error is the likely source. The DNA is left out, because the CDR3 cannot be placed on it with certainty; the CDR3 is given as TCRdb lists it. V is TRBV11-2 and J is TRBJ2-3; the table's D gene call, TRBD1, was not cross checked with the DNA. The germline V gene has CDR1 SGHAT and CDR2 FQNNGV. The CDR3 spans 14 amino acids, including both terminal residues. The CDR3: CASSPAGAGKTQYL.

Concerning this clonotype: Being one base from a much bigger clone, this may be a read error. The genes are TRBV28 and TRBJ1-3; no clear D gene. The V end lost 10 bases, the J end lost 7 bases, and 14 bases lay between the germline ends. CDR1 is MDHEN, CDR2 SYDVKM, per germline. CDR3 length equals 12 residues. The CDR3 sequence: CAISHPQNTIYF. The CDR3, as DNA: TGTGCCATCAGCCACCCCCAGAACACCATATATTTT.

Turning to this clonotype: A much bigger clone sits one base away, suggesting this may be a read error. This chain connects TRBV6-2 or TRBV6-3 to TRBJ1-1; no definite D call. The CDR3 runs to 12 residues. Germline V gene lookup returns CDR1 MNHEY and CDR2 SVGEGT. Trimming left V 6 bases short and J 6 bases short, with 11 bases between. The chain's CDR3 is CASRLWGPEAFF. The CDR3 DNA reads as TGTGCCAGCAGGCTTTGGGGTCCTGAAGCTTTCTTT.

This clonotype came up many times. V gene TRBV7-2 combines with J gene TRBJ1-5; no reliable D call. V was shortened by 1 base and J by 0 bases, with 7 bases between the two germline ends. The CDR3 sequence is 15 residues long. CDR1 and CDR2 (germline): SGHTA, FQGNSA. The chain's CDR3 is CASSLVVYSNQPQHF. CDR3 nucleotides: TGTGCCAGCAGCTTAGTAGTTTATAGCAATCAGCCCCAGCATTTT.

By share, this clonotype counts as medium-sized. The CDR3, as DNA: TGCAGTGCCGGGTGTGCTAGCGGGAGGGGCAACAATGAGCAGTTCTTC. Protein product: CSAGCASGRGNNEQFF. The gene calls are TRBV20-1 and TRBJ2-1, with 12 bases aligning to TRBD2. Germline CDR1 is DFQATT and CDR2 is SNEGSKA (reference sequence). CDR3 length equals 16 residues. Unmatched junction bases numbered 11, after V lost 6 bases and J lost 5 bases.

About this clonotype: The CDR3 ends on some other residue instead of the conserved phenylalanine or tryptophan, so this is likely a read error. No DNA is shown, since the ends of the CDR3 on it are uncertain; the CDR3 is the one TCRdb lists. V is TRBV6-9 and J is TRBJ2-3; the tabulated D call, TRBD2, remains unverified against the DNA. From germline, CDR1 is MNHGY and CDR2 SVAAGI. The CDR3 length is 15 residues, termini included. CDR3 residues: CASSYRGSYEQYFGP.

This clonotype is labeled as medium-sized. The chain links TRBV19 to TRBJ2-2, with 10 nucleotides matching TRBD2. The CDR3 consists of 20 residues. Germline values: CDR1 LNHDA, CDR2 SQIVND (reference sequence). V was pared by 7 bases and J by 2 bases, with 19 bases of the junction left unmatched. The CDR3 is CASTRLRGGLAGANTGELFF. The CDR3 coding sequence is TGTGCCAGTACCCGCCTTAGGGGTGGGCTAGCGGGGGCCAACACCGGGGAGCTGTTTTTT.

This clonotype was picked up a small number of times. This sequence joins TRBV7-2 and TRBJ2-7; 11 nucleotides agree with TRBD2. Germline V gene sequence: CDR1 SGHTA, CDR2 FQGNSA. The CDR3 loop spans 14 amino acids. With 5 bases clipped from V and 7 bases from J, the junction kept 7 bases outside the gene matches. CDR3 DNA sequence: TGTGCCAGCAGCGTCATGACTAGCGGGGAAGAGCAGTACTTC. Translated, it gives CASSVMTSGEEQYF.

The table lists this clonotype with many counts. V gene TRBV6-6 combines with J gene TRBJ2-1, with 11 bases matching TRBD2. This CDR3 has 16 amino acids. Per the germline V gene, CDR1 is MNHNY and CDR2 is SVGAGI (reference sequence). V lost 0 bases and J lost 7; bases outside the gene matches: 5. The CDR3 spells CASSYSFSGGANEQFF. In DNA form, the CDR3 reads TGTGCCAGCAGTTACTCGTTTAGCGGGGGGGCAAATGAGCAGTTCTTC.

In regard to this clonotype: A much larger clone differs from this one at a single base, so this may be a read error. The chain combines TRBV2 with TRBJ1-5; D is undetermined. This CDR3 region has 14 residues. Germline CDR1 is SNHLY and CDR2 is FYNNEI. The CDR3 sequence: CASSEEGLNQPQRF. The CDR3 nucleotides are TGTGCCAGCAGTGAGGAAGGGCTTAATCAGCCCCAGCGTTTT.

In this sample, this clonotype turned up many times. The gene calls are TRBV20-1 and TRBJ1-1; tentative D call: TRBD1 (5 bases). The germline V and J ends were trimmed by 6 bases and 0 bases, with 20 bases remaining between them. CDR1 is DFQATT and CDR2 is SNEGSKA in the germline V gene (reference sequence). This CDR3 contains 16 residues. The CDR3 DNA reads TGCAGTGCCAGAAAGGGGCAGGCGGTTCTGAACACTGAAGCTTTCTTT. It is translated as CSARKGQAVLNTEAFF.

Within the sample, this clonotype is medium-sized. The V gene is TRBV28, the J gene TRBJ1-5; TRBD1 matches 8 bases. There are 20 residues in the CDR3. Germline CDR1 reads MDHEN; CDR2 reads SYDVKM. V was clipped by 6 bases and J by 6 bases; unmatched bases: 25. CDR3 residues: CASRKRQGRQRTVVGQPQHF. In nucleotides, the CDR3 is TGTGCCAGCAGAAAGAGACAGGGGCGGCAGAGAACGGTGGTAGGTCAGCCCCAGCATTTT.

This clonotype was found a few times. The chain links TRBV6-2 or TRBV6-3 to TRBJ2-7, with 10 bases identical to TRBD1. CDR3 length: 14 residues. V lost 5 bases and J lost 7; bases outside the gene matches: 8. The germline V gene encodes CDR1 MNHEY and CDR2 SVGEGT. CDR3 nucleotides: TGTGCCAGCAGTGTACGGACAGGGGGATATGAGCAGTACTTC. Its translation is CASSVRTGGYEQYF.